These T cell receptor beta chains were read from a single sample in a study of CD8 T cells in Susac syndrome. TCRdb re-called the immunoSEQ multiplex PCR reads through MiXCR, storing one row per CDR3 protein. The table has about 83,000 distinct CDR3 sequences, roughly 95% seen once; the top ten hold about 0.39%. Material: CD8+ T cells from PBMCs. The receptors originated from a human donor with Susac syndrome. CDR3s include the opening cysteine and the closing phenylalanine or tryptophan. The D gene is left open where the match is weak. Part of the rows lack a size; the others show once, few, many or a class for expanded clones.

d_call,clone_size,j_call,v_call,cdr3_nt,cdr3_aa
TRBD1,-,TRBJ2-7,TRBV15,TGTGCCACCAGGCAACAACCCGGGACAGCGTTTAGCGAGCAGTACTTC,CATRQQPGTAFSEQYF
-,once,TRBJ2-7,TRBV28,TGTGCCAGCAGTTTCGAGCCGGGTACCTACGAGCAGTACTTC,CASSFEPGTYEQYF
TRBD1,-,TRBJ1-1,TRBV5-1,TGCGCCAGCAGCTTCTCGACAGGGGGTCTGTCTGAAGCTTTCTTT,CASSFSTGGLSEAFF
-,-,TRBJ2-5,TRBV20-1,TGCAGTGCGGACAGCATGGAGACCCAGTACTTC,CSADSMETQYF
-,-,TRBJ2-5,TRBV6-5,TGTGCCAGCAGTTACCAAGGTTCGGAGACCCAGTACTTC,CASSYQGSETQYF
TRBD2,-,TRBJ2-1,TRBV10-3,TGTGCCATCAGTGATCTAGCGGGTCCCTACAATGAGCAGTTCTTC,CAISDLAGPYNEQFF
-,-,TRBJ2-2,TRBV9,TGTGCCAGCAGCCCCCGACCCGCCGGGGAGCTGTTTTTT,CASSPRPAGELFF
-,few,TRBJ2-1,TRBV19,TGTGCCAGTAGTGAGAGGAGCTCCTACAATGAGCAGTTCTTC,CASSERSSYNEQFF
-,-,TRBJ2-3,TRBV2,TGTGCCAGCAGTGAAGGGTCAGCTAGCACAGATACGCAGTATTTT,CASSEGSASTDTQYF
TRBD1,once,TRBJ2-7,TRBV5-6,TGTGCCAGCAGCTTGAGGTTCGAGACAGGGTCACGGGCCGAGCAGTACTTC,CASSLRFETGSRAEQYF
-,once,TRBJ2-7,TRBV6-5,TGTGCCAGCAGTTACTCGTTCCGGGAGTGGTACTTC,CASSYSFREWYF
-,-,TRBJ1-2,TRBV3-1,TGTGCCAGCAGCACTAACCCCGGGACAACCAAGGGATCAGGCTATGGCTACACCTTC,CASSTNPGTTKGSGYGYTF
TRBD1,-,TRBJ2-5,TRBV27,TGTGCCAGCAGTTTTGGACAGGGGGCACAAGAGACCCAGTACTTC,CASSFGQGAQETQYF
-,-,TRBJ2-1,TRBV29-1,TGCAGCGGGAGGGTGAGAAGAGGGCAGTTCTTC,CSGRVRRGQFF
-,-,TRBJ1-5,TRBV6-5,TGTGCCAGCAGTTACTCGGGAGTGCAGCAGCCCCAGCATTTT,CASSYSGVQQPQHF
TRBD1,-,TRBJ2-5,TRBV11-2,TGTGCCAGCAGCCATACAGGGGGGGAGACCCAGTACTTC,CASSHTGGETQYF
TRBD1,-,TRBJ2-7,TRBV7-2,TGTGCCAGCAGCTTAGACCAGGACAGGTCCGGTCCTCTATCCTACGAGCAGTACTTC,CASSLDQDRSGPLSYEQYF
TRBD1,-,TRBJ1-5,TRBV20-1,TGCAGTGCTAGAGAGGGGCGGACAGGACGAGATCAGCCCCAGCATTTT,CSAREGRTGRDQPQHF
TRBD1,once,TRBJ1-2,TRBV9,TGTGCCAGCAGCCAGGGGGGGATCTATGGCTACACCTTC,CASSQGGIYGYTF